The 25 T cell receptor beta chains presented below share a single source sample, sequenced in a study of T cells in tumors after PD-1 blockade. This table comes from immunoSEQ multiplex PCR, and its TCRdb copy is limited to in-frame clones, with some not included. Seen here are about 20,000 clones, more than 70% observed once, and the top ten hold 26%. Sample: PBMCs, taken before anti-PD-1 treatment. The source of these receptors is a human donor with basal cell carcinoma.

The chain is built from TRBV6-2 or TRBV6-3 and TRBJ2-1; the match to TRBD2 covers 8 bases. V lost 4 bases and J lost 3; bases outside the gene matches: 8. Germline-derived CDR1 and CDR2 are MNHEY and SVGEGT. The CDR3 is made up of 16 amino acids. The CDR3 loop reads CASSSSPGLDYNEQFF. DNA of the CDR3: TGTGCCAGCAGTTCTTCACCGGGACTAGACTACAATGAGCAGTTCTTC.

This clone was detected once. This clone may be a read error of a much larger clone one base away. The chain links TRBV2 to TRBJ2-1, with a weak D call TRBD2 (5 bases). This CDR3 is built from 19 residues. Trimming shortened V by 11 bases and J by 0 bases, and 29 bases separated the two germline ends. From germline, CDR1 is SNHLY and CDR2 FYNNEI. CDR3 in amino acids: CACCEGWARVGSSYNEQFF. The CDR3, as DNA: TGTGCCTGCTGTGAAGGGTGGGCGCGGGTGGGGAGCTCCTACAATGAGCAGTTCTTC.

The J gene is TRBJ1-4, the V gene TRBV14; D is uncertain. The CDR3 is 8 residues long. CDR1 and CDR2 from the germline V gene are SGHDN and FVKESK. The CDR3 coding sequence is TGTTCGGTAGAAAAACTGTTTTTT. Translating gives CSVEKLFF.

The rearrangement links TRBV7-3 to TRBJ2-3; 7 nucleotides line up with TRBD2. Germline CDR1 SGHTA, CDR2 FQGTGA. The CDR3 is made up of 14 amino acids. The trim removed 5 bases at V and 2 bases at J, leaving 4 bases unmatched. Written as DNA, the CDR3 is TGTGCCAGCAGCGCTAGCGGCCCCACAGATACGCAGTATTTT. It yields the protein CASSASGPTDTQYF.

The rearrangement links TRBV28 to TRBJ1-6; D uncertain. V gave up 7 bases and J gave up 8 bases, with 9 bases separating them. The V gene's germline CDR1 is MDHEN and CDR2 SYDVKM. This CDR3 is built from 12 residues. CDR3 region: CASTNAYSPLHF. The DNA for the CDR3 is TGTGCCAGCACCAACGCTTATTCACCCCTCCACTTT.

The V gene is TRBV19, the J gene TRBJ1-5; TRBD1 matches at 9 bases. The CDR3 has 18 residues. Germline V gene data show CDR1 as LNHDA and CDR2 as SQIVND (reference sequence). Trimming removed 7 bases from V and 0 bases from J; junction bases left unmatched: 13. The CDR3 loop reads CASTRDRDLRGSNQPQHF. CDR3 sequence (DNA): TGTGCCAGTACCCGGGACAGGGACCTCCGGGGTAGCAATCAGCCCCAGCATTTT.

CDR3 bases: TGCGCCAGCAGCCAAGACGGTCAGGCAAGGGTAGGCGATCAGCCCCAGCATTTT. Its protein is CASSQDGQARVGDQPQHF. The chain employs TRBV4-1 and TRBJ1-5; D unresolved. CDR1 MGHRA and CDR2 YSYEKL come from the germline V gene. There are 18 residues in the CDR3. Trimming stripped 0 bases from V and 5 bases from J, with 20 bases between.

The chain has TRBV29-1 and TRBJ2-3, with 7 bases that match TRBD2. Germline trimming cut 3 bases from V and 3 bases from J; bases unmatched to any gene: 9. Germline CDR1 reads SQVTM; CDR2 reads ANQGSEA. This CDR3 has 15 amino acids. DNA of the CDR3: TGCAGCGTTGACGGGGGAGGGCCTATGACAGATACGCAGTATTTT. It is translated as CSVDGGGPMTDTQYF.

The chain's CDR3 is CASSYSRRGETQYF. The CDR3 DNA reads as TGTGCCAGCAGTTACTCCCGCAGGGGGGAGACCCAGTACTTC. The chain uses TRBV6-2 or TRBV6-3 and TRBJ2-5, with 7 bases that match TRBD1. The CDR3 has 14 residues. J gave up 5 bases and V 0 bases, and 3 bases lay outside the gene matches. The V gene's germline CDR1 is MNHEY and CDR2 SVGEGT.

The chain is built from TRBV29-1 and TRBJ1-2; 8 bases are a match to TRBD1. The V gene's germline CDR1 is SQVTM and CDR2 ANQGSEA. J lost 7 bases, V lost 6 bases, and 7 bases had no gene match. This CDR3 is built from 12 residues. The DNA of the CDR3 is TGCAGCGTAGTGGACAGGGTGTCTGGCTACACCTTC. Amino acid sequence: CSVVDRVSGYTF. Looking up the rest from reference TRBV29-1 and TRBJ1-2 gives the full variable domain: SAVISQKPSRDICQRGTSLTIQCQVDSQVTMMFWYRQQPGQSLTLIATANQGSEATYESGFVIDKFPISRPNLTFSTLTVSNMSPEDSSIYLCSVVDRVSGYTFGSGTRLTVV.

V gene TRBV7-9 combines with J gene TRBJ2-5; D perhaps matches TRBD1 (7 bases). Germline values: CDR1 SEHNR, CDR2 FQNEAQ (reference sequence). CDR3 length: 18 amino acids. Trimming pared 1 base from V and 2 bases from J, leaving 20 bases between. The CDR3 nucleotides are TGTGCCAGCAGCTTAGTGGGGTGGCAGGGGGGCCTACAAGAGACCCAGTACTTC. Residues: CASSLVGWQGGLQETQYF.

This clone turned up a few times. V usage is TRBV3-1 (or the pseudogene TRBV3-2) and J usage is TRBJ2-7; D unclear. CDR1 is LGHDT, CDR2 YNNKEL, per germline (reference sequence). Trimming stripped 1 base from V and 3 bases from J, with 10 bases between. The CDR3 contains 14 residues. The CDR3 DNA is TGTGCCAGCAGCCAAGTCCTGGGAATCTACGAGCAGTACTTC. It is translated as CASSQVLGIYEQYF.

The CDR3 here is CASSLTGGAIDTQYF. CDR3 DNA sequence: TGCGCCAGCAGCTTGACCGGGGGCGCGATAGATACGCAGTATTTT. This chain uses TRBV5-1 with TRBJ2-3; either TRBD1 or TRBD2 may fit D (6 bases each). There are 15 residues in the CDR3. The germline V and J ends were trimmed by 1 base and 5 bases, with 14 bases remaining between them. Germline V gives CDR1 SGHRS, CDR2 YFSETQ.

This chain links TRBV2 with TRBJ2-1, with a possible D match to TRBD2 (7 bases). Germline V gene data show CDR1 as SNHLY and CDR2 as FYNNEI. Trimming cost V 11 bases and J 0 bases, with 29 bases left between them. The CDR3 runs 19 residues. The CDR3 DNA is TGTGCCCGCCGTGATGGGGGGGCGCGGGTGGGGAGCTCCTACAATGAGCAGTTCTTC. This encodes CARRDGGARVGSSYNEQFF. The full variable domain, in which reference TRBV2 and TRBJ2-1 provide the parts outside the CDR3, is EPEVTQTPSHQVTQMGQEVILRCVPISNHLYFYWYRQILGQKVEFLVSFYNNEISEKSEIFDDQFSVERPDGSNFTLKIRSTKLEDSAMYFCARRDGGARVGSSYNEQFFGPGTRLTVL.

The chain employs TRBV6-5 and TRBJ2-7; 12 bases match TRBD1. Per the germline V gene, CDR1 is MNHEY and CDR2 is SVGAGI. The length of the CDR3 is 15 residues. The V gene end was trimmed by 6 bases and the J gene end by 5 bases; junction bases not matched to a gene: 8. DNA of the CDR3: TGTGCCAGCAGGAGTCCGGGACAGGGGGCCCACGAGCAGTACTTC. Protein sequence: CASRSPGQGAHEQYF.

The gene calls are TRBV2 and TRBJ2-7; D unclear. Trimming removed 3 bases from V and 4 bases from J, with 4 bases in between. Germline V gene lookup returns CDR1 SNHLY and CDR2 FYNNEI. The CDR3 spans 11 residues. CDR3 DNA sequence: TGTGCCAGCAGTGAGGAGTACGAGCAGTACTTC. Amino acids: CASSEEYEQYF.

The J gene is TRBJ2-3, the V gene TRBV6-4; no reliable D call. There are 15 residues in the CDR3. V was shortened by 5 bases and J by 0 bases, with 12 bases between the two germline ends. The germline V gene has CDR1 MRHNA and CDR2 SNTAGT. The CDR3 DNA is TGTGCCAGCAGTCCGATGGCGGCTAGCACAGATACGCAGTATTTT. This encodes CASSPMAASTDTQYF.

Note on this clone: The junction does not match germline at one end; this may be a read error. Other nucleotide sequences from this sample produce the same CDR3. The J gene is TRBJ2-1, the V gene TRBV2; TRBD2 agrees at 9 bases. This CDR3 has 19 amino acids. Germline V gene lookup returns CDR1 SNHLY and CDR2 FYNNEI. The CDR3 sequence is CPSCDGGAREGSSYNEQFF. The CDR3 coding sequence is TGTCCCAGCTGTGACGGGGGGGCGCGGGAGGGGAGCTCCTACAATGAGCAGTTCTTC.

CDR3 region: CATSDSDRPYEQYF. CDR3 bases: TGTGCCACCAGTGATTCGGACAGACCCTACGAGCAGTACTTC. The gene calls are TRBV24-1 and TRBJ2-7; tentatively, D is TRBD1 (6 bases). The CDR3 has 14 amino acids. Deletions cut 2 bases from V and 2 bases from J, with 9 bases between. Germline V gene sequence: CDR1 KGHDR, CDR2 SFDVKD.

The rearrangement links TRBV6-4 to TRBJ1-3; the D gene is possibly TRBD1 (5 bases). The CDR3 loop spans 14 amino acids. V lost 8 bases to trimming and J lost 5 bases, with 16 bases between them. Germline-derived CDR1 and CDR2 are MRHNA and SNTAGT. The CDR3 sequence is CASAWGGSRNTIYF. In DNA form, the CDR3 reads TGTGCCAGCGCTTGGGGGGGGAGTAGAAACACCATATATTTT.

The chain uses TRBV5-6 and TRBJ2-2, with D possibly matching TRBD2 (5 bases). The germline CDR1 and CDR2 sequences are SGHDT and YYEEEE. V was cut by 1 base and J by 4 bases, with 14 bases left in between. The CDR3 is 16 residues long. CDR3 coding DNA: TGTGCCAGCAGCTTGTTCGGATGGGAGAGCACCGGGGAGCTGTTTTTT. It translates to CASSLFGWESTGELFF.

The chain recombines TRBV6-2 or TRBV6-3 with TRBJ1-5; D may be TRBD1 (5 bases). V lost 0 bases, J lost 0 bases, and 6 bases lay in between. In germline, CDR1 is MNHEY, CDR2 SVGEGT. CDR3 length: 15 amino acids. The CDR3 here is CASSYSGASNQPQHF. The CDR3 DNA reads as TGTGCCAGCAGTTACTCAGGGGCTAGCAATCAGCCCCAGCATTTT.

This chain links TRBV14 with TRBJ1-1, with D perhaps TRBD1 (6 bases). Germline lookup yields CDR1 SGHDN and CDR2 FVKESK. The CDR3 sequence is 16 residues long. V was trimmed by 0 bases and J by 10 bases, leaving 21 bases between them. Written as DNA, the CDR3 is TGTGCCAGCAGCCAAGATCCGGGTTCGGGGGGCGTAAGAGCTTTCTTT. Protein product: CASSQDPGSGGVRAFF. Filled out from reference TRBV14 and TRBJ1-1, the complete variable domain reads EAGVTQFPSHSVIEKGQTVTLRCDPISGHDNLYWYRRVMGKEIKFLLHFVKESKQDESGMPNNRFLAERTGGTYSTLKVQPAELEDSGVYFCASSQDPGSGGVRAFFGQGTRLTVV.

J is TRBJ2-3 and V is TRBV2; possibly TRBD1 for D (6 bases). The germline gives CDR1 SNHLY, CDR2 FYNNEI. This CDR3 has 16 amino acids. The ends were cut back, 1 base at V and 1 base at J, with 12 bases in the middle. This CDR3 is CASSEGSGVCTDTQYF. The CDR3 bases are TGTGCCAGCAGTGAAGGGTCAGGGGTCTGCACAGATACGCAGTATTTT.

V is TRBV2 and J is TRBJ2-1; TRBD2 agrees at 9 bases. The V and J ends lost 6 bases and 5 bases, in that order; junction bases with no gene match: 11. Germline values: CDR1 SNHLY, CDR2 FYNNEI. This CDR3 is 16 amino acids long. The CDR3 region has the DNA TGTGCCAGCAGGGCTAGCGGGAAAGTGGGGAACAATGAGCAGTTCTTC. The encoded protein is CASRASGKVGNNEQFF. Drawing the rest from reference TRBV2 and TRBJ2-1, the complete variable domain is EPEVTQTPSHQVTQMGQEVILRCVPISNHLYFYWYRQILGQKVEFLVSFYNNEISEKSEIFDDQFSVERPDGSNFTLKIRSTKLEDSAMYFCASRASGKVGNNEQFFGPGTRLTVL.